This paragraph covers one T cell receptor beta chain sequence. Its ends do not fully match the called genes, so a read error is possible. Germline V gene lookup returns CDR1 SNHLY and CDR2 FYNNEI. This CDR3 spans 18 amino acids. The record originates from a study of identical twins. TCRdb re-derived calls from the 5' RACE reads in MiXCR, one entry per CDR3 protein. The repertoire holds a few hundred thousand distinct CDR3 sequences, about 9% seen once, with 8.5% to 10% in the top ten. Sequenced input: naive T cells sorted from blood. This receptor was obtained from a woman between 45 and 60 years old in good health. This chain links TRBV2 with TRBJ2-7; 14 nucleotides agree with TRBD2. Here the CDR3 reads CASSGPGTSGSVSYEPYF. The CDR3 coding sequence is TGTGCCAGCAGTGGCCCAGGGACTAGCGGGAGCGTCTCCTACGAGCCGTACTTC.